This T cell receptor (beta chain) comes out of a study of blood T cell repertoires in COVID-19 (dated by TCRdb to 2020 to 2021). For the study in its entirety: Samples from collaborators originated in the United States, Italy and Spain and spanned both the acute and convalescent phases of COVID-19. The material from the prospective study consisted of cDNA or gDNA derived from T cells, B-cell-depleted T cells, or PBMCs. Deeply sampled blood TCRbeta repertoires from subjects exposed to, actively infected with, or recovered from COVID-19 were included in the dataset. The repertoires were released in a freely available public database intended as a resource for research on the immune response to SARS-CoV-2. Samples came from the ongoing ImmuneRACE study (first 160 participants) plus 1,254 subjects from 6 global collaborators. Nearly every sample came with metadata listing a de-identified subject ID, COVID-19 status, age in years and sex. HLA class I and class II types, where available, came from metadata supplied by the sample provider rather than from assay-based typing. Summary of the overall study and its limitations: The quantity of clinical and demographic metadata differed by source and by participant and was supplied without curation.

Remarks on this clone: The target of this receptor is not known. No base-level quality is on record; no much larger clone is a single base apart.

Relative to germline, V is 3 bases shorter and J is 3 bases shorter, with 12 bases between their ends. Based on the germline V gene, the CDR1 and CDR2 sequences are KGHSH and LQKENI. Counted from cysteine to phenylalanine, this CDR3 has 14 amino acids. Of the read, only the CDR3 DNA is kept; its 42 bases are in frame from base 1. TCRbeta CDR3 regions were amplified from genomic DNA using the immunoSEQ Assay, a bias-controlled multiplex PCR. Turning to the authors' computational methods: Nucleated cell counts per sample were estimated from amplification of reference gene primers within the assay. To quantify the absolute abundance of each unique TCRbeta CDR3 rearrangement, sequence reads were collapsed and filtered. Productive Simpson clonality was computed per sample as the square root of Simpson's diversity index over productive rearrangements. The immuneACCESS repertoire file appears here via TCRdb, limited to in-frame rearrangements. These files lack a portion of the clones; in checked studies, under half of the deficit traces to unresolved V genes, and the cause of the others is not known. V, J and clone size are taken as reported in that table, and D and trimming were inferred from the DNA itself. Counted in this sample were 180,000 or so clones; about nine tenths of them appeared once. The ten largest clones take up approximately 7% of the sample.

Collaborating institutions collected whole blood in K2EDTA tubes following their own protocols. For TCRbeta analysis, collaborators shipped samples as frozen whole blood, isolated PBMCs, or DNA extracted from either of those sample types. This clonotype originated in a man aged 40-49 years with acute or convalescent COVID-19. Sequencing was done on a sample of peripheral blood. The rearranged segments are TRBV18 and TRBJ2-7; TRBD2 might be the D gene, on 7 matching bases. The CDR3 loop reads CASSPGGGGYEQYF. The sequenced DNA is TGTGCCAGCTCACCGGGGGGGGGCGGCTACGAGCAGTACTTC.